The 14 T cell receptor beta chains below come from one sample, sequenced in a study of blood T cell dynamics during melanoma immunotherapy. Time point meaning: week 3, after first cycle of checkpoint inhibitor. The table came from immunoSEQ multiplex PCR; TCRdb's copy has only in-frame clones and leaves some out. This table has about 7,600 clones, 75% to 90% appearing once. The source was blood, collected from a patient treated with checkpoint blockade. The receptors were gathered from a human donor with melanoma.

The chain links TRBV10-2 to TRBJ2-7; a weak D match, TRBD2 (6 bases). V dropped 10 bases and J dropped 4 bases, with 14 bases sitting between them. The CDR3 spans 12 residues. Germline V gene data show CDR1 as WSHSY and CDR2 as SAAADI. CDR3 coding DNA: TGCGCCACTACCACCGGGGGATACGAGCAGTACTTC. Its protein product is CATTTGGYEQYF.

The chain employs TRBV7-9 and TRBJ2-7; D tentatively reads TRBD1 or TRBD2 (6 bases each). CDR3 length equals 15 residues. Germline V lookup: CDR1 SEHNR, CDR2 FQNEAQ (reference sequence). V was trimmed by 5 bases and J by 0 bases, leaving 14 bases between them. CDR3 bases: TGTGCCAGCAGCCCAAGAGGGGGGATCTCCTACGAGCAGTACTTC. Translating it yields CASSPRGGISYEQYF.

The V call is TRBV4-2, the J call TRBJ1-4, with 9 bases fitting TRBD1. The CDR3 is made up of 17 amino acids. Germline values: CDR1 LGHNA, CDR2 YNFKEQ. V shed 0 bases and J 7 bases; nucleotides not matched to a gene: 9. The CDR3 DNA sequence: TGTGCCAGCAGCCAAGATCCCACAGGGGGCGGGGGTGAAAAACTGTTTTTT. Translating it yields CASSQDPTGGGGEKLFF.

The J gene is TRBJ1-5, the V gene TRBV2, with D hard to call. This CDR3 has 13 residues. Trimming pared 6 bases from V and 2 bases from J, leaving 8 bases between. CDR1 is SNHLY and CDR2 is FYNNEI in the germline V gene. The CDR3 protein is CASRGWGNQPQHF. The DNA for the CDR3 is TGTGCCAGCAGGGGCTGGGGCAATCAGCCCCAGCATTTT.

The rearrangement uses TRBV5-1 and TRBJ2-7; D possibly corresponds to TRBD2 (6 bases). CDR3 length equals 14 residues. V gave up 0 bases and J gave up 2 bases, with 9 bases separating them. Germline V gene sequence: CDR1 SGHRS, CDR2 YFSETQ. For the CDR3, the DNA is TGCGCCAGCAGCTTGGTGGGACTTCCCTACGAGCAGTACTTC. Protein: CASSLVGLPYEQYF.

This clone has only one observation. The chain employs TRBV19 and TRBJ2-3; 9 bases map to TRBD1. This CDR3 spans 15 amino acids. V lost 7 bases to trimming and J lost 0 bases; unmatched junction nucleotides: 5. Germline V lookup: CDR1 LNHDA, CDR2 SQIVND (reference sequence). CDR3 bases: TGTGCCAGTAAAGGGACAGGGCCTAGCACAGATACGCAGTATTTT. It yields the protein CASKGTGPSTDTQYF.

CDR3 amino acids: CASSKGGGYGTEAFF. For the CDR3, the DNA is TGTGCCAGTAGTAAAGGAGGGGGGTATGGCACTGAAGCTTTCTTT. The chain combines TRBV19 with TRBJ1-1; tentative D call: TRBD1 (6 bases). Per the germline V gene, CDR1 is LNHDA and CDR2 is SQIVND (reference sequence). V was cut by 4 bases and J by 4 bases, with 16 bases left in between. CDR3 length: 15 amino acids. The full variable domain, in which reference TRBV19 and TRBJ1-1 provide the parts outside the CDR3, is DGGITQSPKYLFRKEGQNVTLSCEQNLNHDAMYWYRQDPGQGLRLIYYSQIVNDFQKGDIAEGYSVSREKKESFPLTVTSAQKNPTAFYLCASSKGGGYGTEAFFGQGTRLTVV.

The chain links TRBV7-9 to TRBJ1-5; TRBD1 matches at 7 bases. The CDR3 loop spans 14 amino acids. Germline trimming cut 0 bases from V and 4 bases from J; bases unmatched to any gene: 0. The germline gives CDR1 SEHNR, CDR2 FQNEAQ (reference sequence). The CDR3, as DNA: TGTGCCAGCAGCTTAGCGGGACAGAATCAGCCCCAGCATTTT. Protein sequence: CASSLAGQNQPQHF.

The chain couples TRBV11-2 to TRBJ1-1; no definite D call. Trimming removed 1 base from V and 4 bases from J, with 10 bases in between. CDR1 and CDR2 (germline): SGHAT, FQNNGV. The CDR3 is made up of 14 amino acids. The CDR3 region is CASSLGVLITEAFF. CDR3 nucleotides: TGTGCCAGCAGCTTAGGGGTCCTAATCACTGAAGCTTTCTTT.

The chain combines TRBV28 with TRBJ2-5; D is possibly TRBD2 (5 bases). Gene TRBJ2-7 matches the end of the DNA better, so the J call may be wrong. Germline V gene sequence: CDR1 MDHEN, CDR2 SYDVKM. The CDR3 spans 13 residues. Written as DNA, the CDR3 is TGTGCCAGCACGGACTTCAGCTCCTACGAGCAGTACTTC. This sequence encodes CASTDFSSYEQYF.

The genes are TRBV5-1 and TRBJ2-3; 9 positions match TRBD2. This CDR3 has 16 amino acids. V shed 0 bases, J shed 4 bases, and the junction held 6 bases outside the gene matches. Germline-derived CDR1 and CDR2 are SGHRS and YFSETQ. CDR3 DNA sequence: TGCGCCAGCAGCTTGGAGCCAGCGGGAGGTGCAGATACGCAGTATTTT. It encodes CASSLEPAGGADTQYF.

The chain employs TRBV14 and TRBJ2-3; 11 positions agree with TRBD2. Germline V lookup: CDR1 SGHDN, CDR2 FVKESK. The CDR3 is made up of 17 amino acids. The V segment lost 1 base and the J segment 2 bases; nucleotides outside the gene matches: 5. CDR3 in DNA: TGTGCCAGCAGCCAAGCGCGTAGCGGGAGGGCCACAGATACGCAGTATTTT. Encoded protein: CASSQARSGRATDTQYF.

V and J are TRBV5-1 and TRBJ2-7, with D perhaps matching TRBD1 (7 bases). The germline V gene has CDR1 SGHRS and CDR2 YFSETQ. This CDR3 is 15 amino acids long. Trimming shortened V by 2 bases and J by 5 bases, and 17 bases separated the two germline ends. CDR3 sequence: CASSFVDGGGDEQYF. The CDR3 DNA reads TGCGCCAGCAGCTTTGTAGACGGAGGGGGCGACGAGCAGTACTTC.

Only a few counts were recorded for this clone. The CDR3 sequence: CASSLSTPGYGNTIYF. DNA for the CDR3: TGTGCCAGCAGTTTATCGACCCCAGGGTACGGAAACACCATATATTTT. This chain uses TRBV27 with TRBJ1-3; a weak D match, TRBD1 (5 bases). Deletions cut 0 bases from V and 4 bases from J, with 13 bases between. Per the germline V gene, CDR1 is MNHEY and CDR2 is SMNVEV (reference sequence). CDR3 length: 16 residues.